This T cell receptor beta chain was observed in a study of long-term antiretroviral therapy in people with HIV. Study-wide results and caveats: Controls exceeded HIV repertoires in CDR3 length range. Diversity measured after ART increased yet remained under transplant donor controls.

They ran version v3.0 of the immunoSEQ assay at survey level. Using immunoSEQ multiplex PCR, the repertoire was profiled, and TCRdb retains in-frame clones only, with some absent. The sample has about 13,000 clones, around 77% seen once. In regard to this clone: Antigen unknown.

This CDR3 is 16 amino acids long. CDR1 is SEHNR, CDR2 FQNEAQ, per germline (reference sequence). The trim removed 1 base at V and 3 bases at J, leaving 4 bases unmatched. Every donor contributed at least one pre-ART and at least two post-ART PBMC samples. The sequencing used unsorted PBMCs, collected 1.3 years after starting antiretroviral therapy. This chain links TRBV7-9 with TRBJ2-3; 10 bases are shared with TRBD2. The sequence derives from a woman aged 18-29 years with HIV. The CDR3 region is CASSLVSGGETDTQYF. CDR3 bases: TGTGCCAGCAGCTTAGTAAGCGGGGGGGAAACAGATACGCAGTATTTT.